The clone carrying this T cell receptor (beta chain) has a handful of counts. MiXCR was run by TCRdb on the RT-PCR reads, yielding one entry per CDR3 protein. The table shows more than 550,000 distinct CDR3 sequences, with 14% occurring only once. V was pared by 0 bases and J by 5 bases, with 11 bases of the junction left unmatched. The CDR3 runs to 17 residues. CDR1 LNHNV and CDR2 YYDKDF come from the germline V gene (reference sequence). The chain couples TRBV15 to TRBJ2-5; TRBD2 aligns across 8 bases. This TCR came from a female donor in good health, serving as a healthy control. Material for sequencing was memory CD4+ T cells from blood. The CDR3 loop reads CATSRDLGAGERETQYF. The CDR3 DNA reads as TGTGCCACCAGCAGAGATCTGGGAGCGGGAGAAAGGGAGACCCAGTACTTC. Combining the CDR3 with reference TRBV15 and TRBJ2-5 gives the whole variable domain DAMVIQNPRYQVTQFGKPVTLSCSQTLNHNVMYWYQQKSSQAPKLLFHYYDKDFNNEADTPDNFQSRRPNTSFCFLDIRSPGLGDTAMYLCATSRDLGAGERETQYFGPGTRLLVL.